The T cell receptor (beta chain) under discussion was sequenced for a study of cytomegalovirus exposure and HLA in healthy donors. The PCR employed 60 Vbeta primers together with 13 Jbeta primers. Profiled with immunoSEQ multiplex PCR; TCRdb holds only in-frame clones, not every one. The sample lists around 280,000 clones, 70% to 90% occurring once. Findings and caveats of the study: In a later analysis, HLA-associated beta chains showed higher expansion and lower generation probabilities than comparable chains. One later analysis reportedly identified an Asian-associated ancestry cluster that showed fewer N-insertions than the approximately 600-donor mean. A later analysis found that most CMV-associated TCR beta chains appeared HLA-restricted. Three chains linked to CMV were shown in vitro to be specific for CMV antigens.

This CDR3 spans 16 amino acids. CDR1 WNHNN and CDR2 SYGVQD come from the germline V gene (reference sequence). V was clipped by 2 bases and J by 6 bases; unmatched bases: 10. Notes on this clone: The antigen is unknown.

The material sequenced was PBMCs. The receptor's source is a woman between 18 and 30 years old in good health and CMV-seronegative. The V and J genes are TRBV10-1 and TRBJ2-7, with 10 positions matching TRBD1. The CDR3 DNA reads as TGCGCCAGCAGTGAGAAGGGTCCCGGGACAGGGGTCGAGCAGTACTTC. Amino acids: CASSEKGPGTGVEQYF.